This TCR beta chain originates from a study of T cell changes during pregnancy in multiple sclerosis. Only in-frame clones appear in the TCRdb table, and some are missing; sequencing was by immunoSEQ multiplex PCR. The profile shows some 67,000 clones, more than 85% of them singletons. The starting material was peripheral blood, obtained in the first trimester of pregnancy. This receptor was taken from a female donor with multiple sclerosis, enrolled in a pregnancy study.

The DNA of the CDR3 is TGTGCCAGCAAAATAAGAAACTGCCGCTCCTACGAGCAGTACTTC. Amino acid sequence: CASKIRNCRSYEQYF. The J gene is TRBJ2-7, the V gene TRBV6-5, with D hard to call. The CDR3 loop spans 15 amino acids. Germline-derived CDR1 and CDR2 are MNHEY and SVGAGI. V was shortened by 7 bases and J by 0 bases, with 16 bases between the two germline ends.